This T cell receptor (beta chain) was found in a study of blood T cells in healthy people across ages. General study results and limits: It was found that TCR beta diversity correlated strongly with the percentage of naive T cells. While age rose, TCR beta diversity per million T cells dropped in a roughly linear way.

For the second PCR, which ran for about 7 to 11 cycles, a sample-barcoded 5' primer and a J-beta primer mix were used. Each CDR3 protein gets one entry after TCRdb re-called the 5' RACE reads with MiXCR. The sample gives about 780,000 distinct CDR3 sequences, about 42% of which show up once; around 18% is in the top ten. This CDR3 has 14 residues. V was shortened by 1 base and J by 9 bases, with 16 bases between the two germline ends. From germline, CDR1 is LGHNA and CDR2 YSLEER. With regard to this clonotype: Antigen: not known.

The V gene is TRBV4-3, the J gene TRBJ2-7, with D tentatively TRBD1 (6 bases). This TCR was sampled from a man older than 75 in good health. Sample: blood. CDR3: CASSQGRGGNAQYF. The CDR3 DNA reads TGCGCCAGCAGCCAAGGCAGAGGGGGAAACGCGCAGTACTTC.